This TCR beta chain comes out of a study of shared clonotypes between healthy human individuals. V was clipped by 5 bases and J by 5 bases; unmatched bases: 2. This CDR3 has 13 residues. Germline CDR1 is LNHDA and CDR2 is SQIVND (reference sequence). Study results and limitations: Researchers sampled blood only, noting tissue repertoires likely differ.

Sequencing was at deep level. Several immunoSEQ plates held equal portions of the genomic DNA taken from each subset. Unsorted PBMCs provided DNA that was sequenced on ten immunoSEQ deep assay plates. Assay: immunoSEQ multiplex PCR; the TCRdb copy retains only in-frame clones and omits some. This table has about 490,000 clones, 70% to 80% appearing once. Remarks on this clone: Its matching antigen is unknown. The sample holds other DNA sequences that translate to the same CDR3.

This TCR derives from a woman in her thirties or forties in good health. Some clones in this sample may be carry-over from other donors' samples. Sequenced sample: PBMCs. The V and J genes are TRBV19 and TRBJ1-5, with 8 bases matching TRBD1. The CDR3 spells CASSGTGDQPQHF. The CDR3 nucleotides read TGTGCCAGTAGTGGGACAGGCGATCAGCCCCAGCATTTT.